Listed here are 13 T cell receptor beta chains from one sample, sequenced in a study of blood T cell repertoires in COVID-19. The table came from immunoSEQ multiplex PCR; TCRdb's copy has only in-frame clones and leaves some out. The repertoire has roughly 210,000 clones, about 85% of them found once; the top ten carry over 1.5%. Sequenced: peripheral blood. The receptor set was obtained from a man aged 65 to 85 with acute or convalescent COVID-19.

CDR3 DNA: TGTGCCAGCAGTCGGGGGATAGGGGAGACCCAGTACTTC. Protein: CASSRGIGETQYF. The gene calls are TRBV27 and TRBJ2-5, with a weak D call TRBD2 (6 bases). Germline CDR1 reads MNHEY; CDR2 reads SMNVEV (reference sequence). The CDR3 spans 13 residues. The V end lost 5 bases, the J end lost 5 bases, and 12 bases lay between the germline ends.

Only one count was recorded for this clone. The rearrangement uses TRBV6-6 and TRBJ1-1, with D maybe TRBD1 (5 bases). This CDR3 spans 15 amino acids. The V and J ends lost 3 bases and 2 bases respectively, with 13 bases between them. Germline V gene data show CDR1 as MNHNY and CDR2 as SVGAGI (reference sequence). The CDR3 sequence is CASSYPQGLNTEAFF. Written as DNA, the CDR3 is TGTGCCAGCAGTTATCCGCAGGGACTCAACACTGAAGCTTTCTTT.

The rearrangement links TRBV7-9 to TRBJ2-5; 10 nucleotides match TRBD1. The ends lost 0 bases at V and 5 bases at J; junction bases unmatched: 15. Looked up from germline, CDR1 is SEHNR and CDR2 is FQNEAQ (reference sequence). The CDR3 runs to 19 residues. The CDR3 protein is CASSLAMGRQGALQETQYF. As DNA, the CDR3 is TGTGCCAGCAGCTTAGCGATGGGGAGACAGGGGGCGCTTCAGGAGACCCAGTACTTC.

This clone was seen only once. V is TRBV7-9 and J is TRBJ1-1; 9 nucleotides align to TRBD1. The V gene end was trimmed by 4 bases and the J gene end by 6 bases; junction bases not matched to a gene: 3. The CDR3 is 13 residues long. Germline CDR1 is SEHNR and CDR2 is FQNEAQ (reference sequence). CDR3 in DNA: TGTGCCAGCAGCTCGGGACAGGGCCCTGAAGCTTTCTTT. Translation gives CASSSGQGPEAFF. Together with reference TRBV7-9 and TRBJ1-1, the CDR3 gives the full variable domain: DTGVSQNPRHKITKRGQNVTFRCDPISEHNRLYWYRQTLGQGPEFLTYFQNEAQLEKSRLLSDRFSAERPKGSFSTLEIQRTEQGDSAMYLCASSSGQGPEAFFGQGTRLTVV.

The chain couples TRBV7-2 to TRBJ1-5, with a possible D match to TRBD1 (5 bases). Deletions cut 5 bases from V and 7 bases from J, with 15 bases between. The CDR3 is made up of 14 amino acids. CDR1 is SGHTA, CDR2 FQGNSA, per germline. The chain's CDR3 is CASSTHRSQQPQHF. In DNA form, the CDR3 reads TGTGCCAGCAGCACCCACAGGTCCCAGCAGCCCCAGCATTTT.

This clone has just a few counts. This sequence joins TRBV4-1 and TRBJ2-5, with 8 bases lining up with TRBD2. The CDR3 runs to 17 residues. With 4 bases clipped from V and 5 bases from J, the junction kept 15 bases outside the gene matches. Germline values: CDR1 MGHRA, CDR2 YSYEKL. The CDR3 protein is CASSPVPPHSGMETQYF. The CDR3, as DNA: TGCGCCAGCAGCCCCGTGCCCCCCCATAGCGGGATGGAGACCCAGTACTTC.

The J gene is TRBJ1-1, the V gene TRBV7-3; D remains ambiguous. V was shortened by 3 bases and J by 1 base, with 15 bases between the two germline ends. Germline CDR1 reads SGHTA; CDR2 reads FQGTGA. The CDR3 consists of 16 residues. CDR3: CASSFGGSKRNTEAFF. The DNA for the CDR3 is TGTGCCAGCAGCTTCGGCGGGAGTAAAAGGAACACTGAAGCTTTCTTT.

J is TRBJ1-6 and V is TRBV19, with a tentative D call TRBD1 (6 bases). This CDR3 contains 13 residues. Looked up from germline, CDR1 is LNHDA and CDR2 is SQIVND (reference sequence). Trimming took 3 bases from V and 7 from J, leaving 7 bases between them. CDR3 bases: TGTGCCAGTAGTATCGACAGGAATTCACCCCTCCACTTT. This encodes CASSIDRNSPLHF.

The chain couples TRBV7-9 to TRBJ1-4; 8 nucleotides line up with TRBD1. This CDR3 has 15 residues. CDR1 SEHNR and CDR2 FQNEAQ come from the germline V gene (reference sequence). With 4 bases clipped from V and 8 bases from J, the junction kept 9 bases outside the gene matches. The CDR3 coding sequence is TGTGCCAGCAGCTCGGACAGGGAACTAAGCGAAAAACTGTTTTTT. Translated: CASSSDRELSEKLFF.

The rearrangement joins TRBV7-2 to TRBJ2-7, with D perhaps TRBD2 (5 bases). The germline CDR1 and CDR2 sequences are SGHTA and FQGNSA. The CDR3 loop spans 15 amino acids. The V end was cut by 5 bases, the J end by 0 bases, with 14 bases between. Here the CDR3 reads CASSQRTGSSYEQYF. CDR3 coding DNA: TGTGCCAGCAGCCAACGGACGGGGAGCTCCTACGAGCAGTACTTC. Combining the CDR3 with reference TRBV7-2 and TRBJ2-7 gives the whole variable domain GAGVSQSPSNKVTEKGKDVELRCDPISGHTALYWYRQSLGQGLEFLIYFQGNSAPDKSGLPSDRFSAERTGGSVSTLTIQRTQQEDSAVYLCASSQRTGSSYEQYFGPGTRLTVT.

The rearrangement links TRBV27 to TRBJ2-1; tentatively, D is TRBD2 (6 bases). V was pared by 1 base and J by 6 bases, with 10 bases between. The CDR3 totals 14 residues. The germline gives CDR1 MNHEY, CDR2 SMNVEV (reference sequence). CDR3 nucleotide sequence: TGTGCCAGCAGTTTATGGAGGGGAGGCAATGAGCAGTTCTTC. Its protein is CASSLWRGGNEQFF.

The chain carries TRBV10-3 and TRBJ1-2; D unclear. The germline CDR1 and CDR2 sequences are ENHRY and SYGVKD. CDR3 length: 14 residues. Trimming took 4 bases from V and 3 from J, leaving 12 bases between them. CDR3 sequence: CAISGTLRDYGYTF. Here the CDR3 DNA reads TGTGCCATCAGTGGGACTTTAAGGGACTATGGCTACACCTTC.

This rearrangement joins TRBV25-1 to TRBJ2-1; 7 positions agree with TRBD1. Per the germline V gene, CDR1 is MGHDK and CDR2 is SYGVNS. After removal of 6 bases from V and 4 bases from J, the junction contained 12 bases not matched to a gene. The CDR3 loop spans 16 amino acids. In nucleotides, the CDR3 is TGTGCCAGCAGCGTTTATGGACAGGTTAATTACAATGAGCAGTTCTTC. Translating it yields CASSVYGQVNYNEQFF.